Listed below are T cell receptor beta chains from one sample, sequenced in a study of blood T cells in healthy people across ages. TCRdb re-called the 5' RACE reads with MiXCR, one entry per CDR3 protein. The table shows about 1.7 million distinct CDR3 sequences, with over 25% occurring only once. The sequenced sample consisted of blood. These receptors all stem from a woman aged 25 to 39 in good health. Both conserved end residues are part of each CDR3. Fields, in order: clone size, D gene, CDR3 length, V gene, J gene, CDR3 protein, CDR3 DNA. A D gene is named only where the DNA matches it firmly. Clone size is shown for a subset of rows, as once, few, many or a class of expanded clone.

>few|TRBD2|16|TRBV27|TRBJ2-1
CAGSSGLAGPYNEQFF
TGTGCCGGCAGCTCGGGGCTAGCGGGACCCTACAATGAGCAGTTCTTC
>few|-|13|TRBV5-1|TRBJ2-5
CASSTSSSETQYF
TGCGCCAGCAGCACCAGTTCCTCAGAGACCCAGTACTTC
>once|-|15|TRBV18|TRBJ1-1
CASSGTGRGVAEAFF
TGTGCCAGCTCAGGCACTGGGCGGGGAGTGGCTGAAGCTTTCTTT
>-|-|13|TRBV7-9|TRBJ2-4
CASSSLVKNIQYF
TGTGCCAGCAGCTCGCTAGTCAAAAACATTCAGTACTTC
>-|-|18|TRBV20-1|TRBJ2-6
CSARTRAGSSSGANVLTF
TGCAGTGCTAGAACTCGGGCGGGGTCCAGCTCTGGGGCCAACGTCCTGACTTTC
>-|-|14|TRBV12-5|TRBJ2-7
CASGPSQGSYEQYF
TGTGCTAGTGGTCCCTCTCAGGGGAGCTACGAGCAGTACTTC
>-|TRBD1|13|TRBV20-1|TRBJ1-2
CSANRGDNYGYTF
TGCAGTGCAAACAGGGGGGATAACTATGGCTACACCTTC
>-|-|15|TRBV7-2|TRBJ2-7
CASSLEAGKSYEQYF
TGTGCCAGCTCCCTAGAGGCAGGGAAATCCTACGAGCAGTACTTC
>-|-|15|TRBV7-2|TRBJ2-2
CASSFWGANTGELFF
TGTGCCAGCAGCTTTTGGGGGGCGAACACCGGGGAGCTGTTTTTT
>-|-|12|TRBV20-1|TRBJ2-1
CSARVSGNEQFF
TGCAGTGCTAGAGTCTCGGGCAATGAGCAGTTCTTC
>-|-|14|TRBV27|TRBJ2-7
CASSARAGGYEQYF
TGTGCCAGCAGCGCGCGCGCCGGCGGTTACGAGCAGTACTTC
>-|TRBD2|19|TRBV9|TRBJ2-1
CASSVRAGVAGFSYNEQFF
TGTGCCAGCAGCGTAAGAGCTGGGGTAGCGGGCTTTTCCTACAATGAGCAGTTCTTC
>few|-|13|TRBV7-9|TRBJ1-1
CASSASLNTEAFF
TGTGCCAGTAGCGCGTCGCTGAACACTGAAGCTTTCTTT
>few|-|13|TRBV6-5|TRBJ2-7
CASSYSTNYEQYF
TGTGCCAGCAGTTACTCTACTAACTACGAGCAGTACTTC
>few|TRBD1|15|TRBV4-1|TRBJ2-3
CASSPPGQGLDTQYF
TGCGCCAGCAGTCCTCCGGGACAGGGGTTGGATACGCAGTATTTT
>-|TRBD1|14|TRBV19|TRBJ2-7
CASSITGGDYEQYF
TGTGCCAGTAGTATTACAGGGGGTGACTACGAGCAGTACTTC
>-|-|14|TRBV3-1|TRBJ2-5
CASSQGIGGETQYF
TGTGCCAGCAGCCAAGGAATAGGGGGAGAGACCCAGTACTTC
>few|-|14|TRBV6-6|TRBJ2-1
CASSVTDRYNEQFF
TGTGCCAGCAGTGTCACCGACAGGTACAATGAGCAGTTCTTC
>many|-|13|TRBV15|TRBJ2-7
CATSPWSSYEQYF
TGTGCCACCAGCCCCTGGAGCTCCTACGAGCAGTACTTC
>-|-|15|TRBV4-2|TRBJ2-7
CASSQALQYRDEQYF
TGTGCCAGCAGCCAAGCTCTCCAGTATCGGGACGAGCAGTACTTC
>few|TRBD2|15|TRBV2|TRBJ2-4
CASSGTSGAKNIQYF
TGTGCCAGCAGTGGCACTAGCGGAGCCAAAAACATTCAGTACTTC
>-|-|12|TRBV5-1|TRBJ2-2
CASSVTMGERFF
TGCGCCAGCAGCGTGACTATGGGGGAGCGGTTTTTT
>-|TRBD2|14|TRBV20-1|TRBJ2-3
CSALTSGPTDTQYF
TGCAGTGCGTTGACTAGCGGGCCCACAGATACGCAGTATTTT
>few|-|14|TRBV6-2/TRBV6-3|TRBJ1-1
CARRDTLIPEQAFF
TGTGCCCGCCGGGACACCCTTATTCCGGAGCAAGCTTTCTTT
>many|TRBD1|15|TRBV4-1|TRBJ2-5
CASSQGDRDKETQYF
TGCGCCAGCAGCCAGGGGGACAGGGACAAAGAGACCCAGTACTTC
>many|-|12|TRBV3-1|TRBJ1-2
CASSQEGRGYTF
TGTGCCAGCAGCCAAGAGGGTCGGGGCTACACCTTC
>-|-|14|TRBV9|TRBJ2-7
CASSVGGRGYEQYF
TGTGCCAGCAGCGTAGGTGGCAGGGGCTACGAGCAGTACTTC
>few|-|13|TRBV14|TRBJ1-4
CASSQGRTGKLFF
TGTGCCAGCAGCCAAGGGAGAACAGGGAAACTGTTTTTT
>once|-|11|TRBV6-5|TRBJ1-1
CASSWLGWAFF
TGTGCCAGCAGTTGGCTGGGGTGGGCTTTCTTT
>-|TRBD2|16|TRBV24-1|TRBJ2-1
CATSDPRAGGPDEQFF
TGTGCCACCAGTGATCCCCGAGCGGGAGGGCCTGATGAGCAGTTCTTC
>-|-|15|TRBV10-3|TRBJ2-3
CAISEAGARTDTQYF
TGTGCCATCAGTGAAGCCGGGGCCCGCACAGATACGCAGTATTTT
>few|-|13|TRBV4-3|TRBJ1-6
CASSLGDISPLHF
TGCGCCAGCAGCCTAGGGGACATTTCACCCCTCCACTTT
>few|TRBD2|14|TRBV20-1|TRBJ2-5
CSAMEAGAGETQYF
TGCAGTGCTATGGAAGCGGGGGCGGGAGAGACCCAGTACTTC
>-|TRBD2|15|TRBV12-3/TRBV12-4|TRBJ2-1
CASSFSAGGPNEQFF
TGTGCCAGCAGTTTTTCGGCGGGGGGGCCCAATGAGCAGTTCTTC
>-|-|15|TRBV12-3/TRBV12-4|TRBJ2-7
CASSFNNAGAHEQYF
TGTGCCAGCAGTTTTAATAACGCAGGGGCCCACGAGCAGTACTTC
>few|-|12|TRBV5-1|TRBJ1-2
CASSPGTNGYTF
TGCGCCAGCAGCCCCGGGACAAATGGCTACACCTTC
>-|-|15|TRBV7-2|TRBJ2-2
CASSLGGRNTGELFF
TGTGCCAGCAGCCTGGGGGGTAGAAACACCGGGGAGCTGTTTTTT